This T cell receptor (beta chain) appears in the sequencing data of a study of blood T cell repertoires in COVID-19. Study in general: Acute and convalescent COVID-19 specimens originated in the United States, Italy and Spain. From T cells, B-cell-depleted T cells, or PBMCs came the material, which was cDNA or gDNA.

V lost 0 bases to trimming and J lost 8 bases; unmatched junction nucleotides: 13. The germline CDR1 and CDR2 sequences are LGHDT and YNNKEL (reference sequence). The CDR3 is 17 residues long. Source study methods: Estimates of nucleated cell counts were drawn from the amplification of reference gene primers. Libraries were prepared by immunoSEQ multiplex PCR; TCRdb keeps only in-frame clonotypes and omits some of them. V, J and clone size were drawn from that table, and D and trimming were deduced from the DNA. The table has about 86,000 clones, under 85% seen once; the top ten hold approximately 10%.

The TCR originated in a man aged 65 to 85 with acute or convalescent COVID-19. Sample: peripheral blood. The rearrangement uses TRBV3-1 (or the pseudogene TRBV3-2) and TRBJ1-2; 9 bases match TRBD1. CDR3 sequence (DNA): TGTGCCAGCAGCCAAGATCAGGACAGGGGATTTATCCGAGGCTACACCTTC. Residues: CASSQDQDRGFIRGYTF.